The T cell receptor (beta chain) described here comes from a study of blood T cell repertoires in COVID-19. Turning to the study itself: The samples span acute and convalescent COVID-19 from the United States, Italy and Spain. The cDNA or gDNA used as material had been derived from T cells, B-cell-depleted T cells, or PBMCs.

As originally analysed: Amplifying reference gene primers gave estimates of nucleated cell counts. Profiled with immunoSEQ multiplex PCR; TCRdb holds only in-frame clones, not every one. That table gives V, J and clone size, and the DNA gave D and trimming. The table lists 98,000 or so clones, 86% of them singletons. This CDR3 is built from 15 residues. V shed 6 bases, J shed 2 bases, and the junction held 8 bases outside the gene matches. CDR1 SGHNT and CDR2 YYREEE come from the germline V gene (reference sequence). Sequencing input: peripheral blood. The receptor's source is a woman in her fifties or sixties in a cohort sampled during active or convalescent COVID-19. The chain couples TRBV5-4 to TRBJ2-1; 7 nucleotides match TRBD2. The CDR3 region has the DNA TGTGCCAGCAACAACGGGAGGTCCACCTACAATGAGCAGTTCTTC. Translating gives CASNNGRSTYNEQFF.